The present entry profiles one TCR beta chain with its context. Per the study methods: Estimation of nucleated cell counts relied on the amplification of reference gene primers. Sequencing was performed with immunoSEQ multiplex PCR; in TCRdb, only in-frame clones are kept and a portion is missing. From that table come the V and J calls and clone size; the DNA was used to work out D and trimming. The table has around 20,000 clones, nearly 90% seen once. The record originates from a study of blood T cell repertoires in COVID-19. On the study more broadly: Samples of COVID-19 (acute and convalescent) were obtained from the United States, Italy and Spain. PBMCs, B-cell-depleted T cells, or T cells were the source of the cDNA or gDNA that made up the material.

In germline, CDR1 is MNHEY, CDR2 SVGAGI. V gave up 4 bases and J gave up 3 bases, with 6 bases separating them. CDR3 length: 12 residues. Sequencing input: peripheral blood. This sequence joins TRBV6-5 and TRBJ1-1, with unresolved D. This receptor was taken from a man aged 35-49 years with active COVID-19. This CDR3 reads CASSSGYTEAFF. In DNA, the CDR3 is TGTGCCAGCAGTTCGGGGTACACTGAAGCTTTCTTT.